This TCR beta chain was recorded in a study of T cell responses to AZD1222 COVID-19 vaccine. Using immunoSEQ multiplex PCR, the repertoire was profiled, and TCRdb retains in-frame clones only, with some absent. The sample yields roughly 110,000 clones, around 90% seen once. Notes on the study in general: Spike-wide coverage was observed for vaccine-associated CD4 TCRs, with dominant responses at 160-218 and 743-854. Mostly white British, mostly female donors; authors suggested clonal diversity may be underestimated. A reported finding is that nearly half of spike-specific TCRs target unmutated variant regions. Just a handful of AZD1222 recipients tested seropositive at baseline.

This clone was recorded only once. Its target is not known. Trimming took 7 bases from V and 0 from J, leaving 13 bases between them. The CDR3 has 14 amino acids. The germline V gene encodes CDR1 MNHEY and CDR2 SMNVEV (reference sequence). The source of this sequence is an adult in good health. The gene calls are TRBV27 and TRBJ2-7; perhaps TRBD2 as D (7 bases). The material was peripheral blood, obtained on day 0 of AZD1222 vaccination. CDR3 coding DNA: TGTGCCAGCAATAGTGGGGGGGCCTCCTACGAGCAGTACTTC. This translates into CASNSGGASYEQYF.